This T cell receptor (beta chain) is from a study of early stage breast cancer tumors. Libraries were prepared by immunoSEQ multiplex PCR; TCRdb keeps only in-frame clonotypes and omits some of them. This table holds around 28,000 clones, approximately 54% found once. Germline V gene sequence: CDR1 SNHLY, CDR2 FYNNEI. The CDR3 length is 18 residues. Trimming cost V 0 bases and J 2 bases, with 18 bases left between them. Study conclusions and caveats: Functional markers like CD4, CD8 and FOXP3 were missed in bulk sequencing. Commonly generated sequences made up most enriched TCRB sequences shared between patients.

Of note for this clone: The antigen is not known.

The receptor was derived from a person aged 45-65 years with breast cancer. The sample consisted of breast tumor tissue. V usage is TRBV2 and J usage is TRBJ2-3; D is unclear. CDR3 residues: CASSEAPETNSVTDTQYF. The CDR3 nucleotides are TGTGCCAGCAGTGAAGCGCCCGAGACGAATTCCGTCACAGATACGCAGTATTTT.